The 4 T cell receptor beta chains presented below share a single source sample, sequenced in a study of metastatic and nonmetastatic thyroid tumors. Treatment of any kind had been given to no patient before thyroid surgery. MiXCR re-clonotyped the PCR reads for TCRdb. The profile shows tens of thousands of clones, approximately 17% of them singletons. The sample consisted of tumor tissue. The origin of the receptors is a female donor with papillary thyroid cancer or a benign thyroid nodule (not recorded which). Some clones in this sample may be carry-over from other donors' samples.

This clone was found many times. V gene TRBV7-2 combines with J gene TRBJ2-3; 10 bases map to TRBD2. The ends lost 3 bases at V and 5 bases at J; junction bases unmatched: 2. This CDR3 has 14 residues. Germline lookup yields CDR1 SGHTA and CDR2 FQGNSA. CDR3 region: CASSFLAGGDTQYF. DNA of the CDR3: TGTGCCAGCAGCTTTTTAGCGGGGGGAGATACGCAGTATTTT.

The sample holds many counts of this clone. A much more abundant neighbour one base away suggests this may be a read error. Other DNA sequences in the same sample also yield this CDR3. The V and J genes are TRBV2 and TRBJ2-7; 10 bases map to TRBD2. Trimming cost V 5 bases and J 1 base; bases outside gene matches: 5. CDR1 SNHLY and CDR2 FYNNEI come from the germline V gene. CDR3 length equals 15 residues. The CDR3 loop is CASSPTSGTSYEQYF. CDR3 DNA: TGTGCCAGCAGTCCTACTAGCGGGACATCCTACGAGCAGTACTTC.

A word on this clone: A junction end diverges from the germline sequence, so it may reflect a read error. The gene calls are TRBV6-2 or TRBV6-3 and TRBJ1-5; D might be TRBD1 (6 bases). The CDR3 runs 15 residues. Germline CDR1 and CDR2: MNHEY and SVGEGT. The CDR3 protein is CASRDGTGGYQHQHF. For the CDR3, the DNA is TGTGCCAGCAGGGACGGGACGGGGGGCTATCAGCACCAGCATTTT.

This clone is categorized as medium-sized (0.01 to 0.1%). This chain links TRBV7-6 with TRBJ1-6; 8 bases map to TRBD1. This CDR3 contains 15 residues. CDR1 is SGHVS and CDR2 is FNYEAQ in the germline V gene. Trimming cost V 1 base and J 8 bases; bases outside gene matches: 4. Here the CDR3 DNA reads TGTGCCAGCAGCTTAGGTGCAGGGGGCGATTCACCCCTCCACTTT. Amino acid sequence: CASSLGAGGDSPLHF.